Following are 26 T cell receptor beta chains from one sample sequenced in a study of cytomegalovirus exposure and HLA in healthy donors (dated 2017 in TCRdb). The library was produced with the immunoSEQ multiplex PCR assay. TCRdb carries this immuneACCESS record with in-frame sequences only. Its versions omit some clonotypes, under half of them owing to an unresolved V gene in the studies checked, with the rest unexplained. The sample data list 130,000 or so clones, and 89% of these were observed just once. The ten largest clonotypes hold 9% to 9.5% of the sample. The sequenced material came from PBMCs. Every receptor here comes from a woman aged 18-29 years in good health and CMV-seropositive.

This rearrangement joins TRBV5-6 to TRBJ1-1, with D tentatively TRBD1 (5 bases). There are 14 residues in the CDR3. V was trimmed by 4 bases and J by 0 bases, leaving 10 bases between them. Germline-derived CDR1 and CDR2 are SGHDT and YYEEEE. CDR3 nucleotides: TGTGCCAGCAGCAGAACAGGAATGAACACTGAAGCTTTCTTT. Translation gives CASSRTGMNTEAFF. Variable domain in full (rest from reference TRBV5-6 and TRBJ1-1): DAGVTQSPTHLIKTRGQQVTLRCSPKSGHDTVSWYQQALGQGPQFIFQYYEEEERQRGNFPDRFSGHQFPNYSSELNVNALLLGDSALYLCASSRTGMNTEAFFGQGTRLTVV.

The V call is TRBV7-9, the J call TRBJ1-4; 9 bases are shared with TRBD1. The V gene end was trimmed by 1 base and the J gene end by 7 bases; junction bases not matched to a gene: 4. The CDR3 contains 15 residues. Germline CDR1 SEHNR, CDR2 FQNEAQ (reference sequence). DNA of the CDR3: TGTGCCAGCAGCTTAGGACAGGGGGATAGTGAAAAACTGTTTTTT. Translated: CASSLGQGDSEKLFF.

On this clone itself: Sequence at one end of the junction differs from germline and may be a read error. V usage is TRBV7-3 and J usage is TRBJ2-1; D gene unclear. The V gene's germline CDR1 is SGHTA and CDR2 FQGTGA. This CDR3 spans 13 amino acids. CDR3 sequence (DNA): TGTGCCAGCAGCTTAAAGGCGTACAGTGAGCAGTTCTTC. Its protein product is CASSLKAYSEQFF.

The chain recombines TRBV9 with TRBJ2-1; TRBD2 is a possible D gene (6 bases). The CDR3 is 15 amino acids. Germline CDR1 SGDLS, CDR2 YYNGEE. Trimming pared 0 bases from V and 4 bases from J, leaving 11 bases between. CDR3 sequence reads: CASSVAPGEYNEQFF. The CDR3 nucleotides read TGTGCCAGCAGCGTAGCCCCGGGGGAGTACAATGAGCAGTTCTTC.

By share of the sample, this clone is medium-sized. The rearrangement links TRBV5-4 to TRBJ1-1; 10 bases fit TRBD1. Germline V gene data show CDR1 as SGHNT and CDR2 as YYREEE (reference sequence). Trimming removed 4 bases from V and 0 bases from J; junction bases left unmatched: 6. This CDR3 spans 16 amino acids. The DNA for the CDR3 is TGTGCCAGCAGCCTGACAGGGGGCGGTATGAACACTGAAGCTTTCTTT. It codes for CASSLTGGGMNTEAFF.

J is TRBJ1-3 and V is TRBV30; D unresolved. Per germline, CDR1 GTSNPN and CDR2 SVGIG (reference sequence). V dropped 3 bases and J dropped 2 bases, with 17 bases sitting between them. The length of the CDR3 is 16 residues. DNA of the CDR3: TGTGCCTGGAGGTACACCCGGAGGCAGACTGGAAACACCATATATTTT. It specifies CAWRYTRRQTGNTIYF. The full variable domain, in which reference TRBV30 and TRBJ1-3 provide the parts outside the CDR3, is SQTIHQWPATLVQPVGSPLSLECTVEGTSNPNLYWYRQAAGRGLQLLFYSVGIGQISSEVPQNLSASRPQDRQFILSSKKLLLSDSGFYLCAWRYTRRQTGNTIYFGEGSWLTVV.

V gene TRBV5-1 combines with J gene TRBJ2-2; 7 nucleotides align to TRBD1. J was trimmed by 1 base and V by 0 bases; bases with no gene match: 3. The CDR3 is made up of 16 amino acids. Germline assignment: CDR1 SGHRS and CDR2 YFSETQ. The CDR3 region has the DNA TGCGCCAGCAGCTTGGCGGGACAGTTGAACACCGGGGAGCTGTTTTTT. It codes for CASSLAGQLNTGELFF.

The CDR3 is CASSPVSGGYQPQHF. The CDR3 DNA reads as TGTGCCAGCAGTCCGGTGTCGGGGGGCTATCAGCCCCAGCATTTT. The J gene is TRBJ1-5, the V gene TRBV27, with D possibly being TRBD1 (6 bases). Germline V gene data show CDR1 as MNHEY and CDR2 as SMNVEV (reference sequence). This CDR3 is 15 amino acids long. The V end lost 5 bases, the J end lost 5 bases, and 16 bases lay between the germline ends.

The rearrangement joins TRBV5-1 to TRBJ2-1, with TRBD2 matching 8 bases. The CDR3 covers 16 residues. Germline-derived CDR1 and CDR2 are SGHRS and YFSETQ. V was pared by 0 bases and J by 7 bases, with 9 bases of the junction left unmatched. The CDR3 coding sequence is TGCGCCAGCAGCTTGGCCCCAGCGGGGGCCGGAAATGAGCAGTTCTTC. Its protein product is CASSLAPAGAGNEQFF.

This clone showed up just a few times. V and J are TRBV6-5 and TRBJ2-7, with a weak D call TRBD1 (5 bases). This CDR3 has 12 amino acids. V lost 6 bases and J 9 bases, leaving 15 bases between the germline ends. Germline CDR1 and CDR2: MNHEY and SVGAGI. In DNA form, the CDR3 reads TGTGCCAGCAGCCCTAGGCGAACAGGGCAGTACTTC. Encoded protein: CASSPRRTGQYF.

The chain carries TRBV4-1 and TRBJ2-5; 7 bases map to TRBD2. The CDR3 totals 14 residues. Trimming took 1 base from V and 5 from J; bases not matched to a gene: 4. CDR1 and CDR2 (germline): MGHRA, YSYEKL. CDR3 sequence reads: CASSQVVLAETQYF. In DNA form, the CDR3 reads TGCGCCAGCAGCCAAGTGGTACTAGCGGAGACCCAGTACTTC.

The CDR3 DNA reads as TGTGCCAGTGGACAAGGTGCTAATCAGCCCCAGCATTTT. Translation gives CASGQGANQPQHF. V gene TRBV7-2 combines with J gene TRBJ1-5, with TRBD1 as a possible D gene (5 bases). The CDR3 totals 13 residues. Looked up from germline, CDR1 is SGHTA and CDR2 is FQGNSA. V was clipped by 9 bases and J by 4 bases, with 13 bases between them.

The chain carries TRBV2 and TRBJ2-7, with TRBD2 matching 7 bases. V gave up 6 bases and J gave up 0 bases; unmatched junction bases: 8. Germline-derived CDR1 and CDR2 are SNHLY and FYNNEI. This CDR3 is built from 15 residues. The CDR3 loop reads CASRAGTTFSYEQYF. The CDR3 DNA reads TGTGCCAGCAGGGCCGGGACTACCTTCTCCTACGAGCAGTACTTC.

V and J are TRBV28 and TRBJ2-5; 13 bases are shared with TRBD2. The CDR3 is 15 residues long. V lost 7 bases, J lost 2 bases, and 4 bases stayed unmatched. CDR1 and CDR2 (germline): MDHEN, SYDVKM. The CDR3 region has the DNA TGTGCCAGCACCAGGACTAGCGGGGGACAAGAGACCCAGTACTTC. Its translation is CASTRTSGGQETQYF.

CDR3 coding DNA: TGTGCCAGCAGCCAAGTGGGCGGGGGCACTGAAGCTTTCTTT. Translated: CASSQVGGGTEAFF. V and J are TRBV4-2 and TRBJ1-1; tentatively, D is TRBD1 (5 bases). Per germline, CDR1 LGHNA and CDR2 YNFKEQ. The CDR3 loop spans 14 amino acids. The V and J ends lost 1 base and 4 bases respectively, with 10 bases between them.

This rearrangement joins TRBV18 to TRBJ1-5; 8 positions match TRBD1. This CDR3 is built from 17 residues. J was trimmed by 4 bases and V by 2 bases; bases with no gene match: 10. CDR1 and CDR2 from the germline V gene are KGHSH and LQKENI. CDR3 sequence: CASSPSTGGTLNQPQHF. The CDR3 nucleotides read TGTGCCAGCTCACCAAGTACAGGGGGTACATTAAATCAGCCCCAGCATTTT. Based on the CDR3 plus reference TRBV18 and TRBJ1-5, the full variable domain is NAGVMQNPRHLVRRRGQEARLRCSPMKGHSHVYWYRQLPEEGLKFMVYLQKENIIDESGMPKERFSAEFPKEGPSILRIQQVVRGDSAAYFCASSPSTGGTLNQPQHFGDGTRLSIL.

The chain recombines TRBV27 with TRBJ2-3, with 13 bases aligning to TRBD2. V was pared by 0 bases and J by 0 bases, with 9 bases of the junction left unmatched. This CDR3 region has 20 residues. The germline CDR1 and CDR2 sequences are MNHEY and SMNVEV (reference sequence). DNA of the CDR3: TGTGCCAGCAGTTTATCCACTAGCGGGGGGGCCACCCCTAGCACAGATACGCAGTATTTT. Protein: CASSLSTSGGATPSTDTQYF.

CDR3 in amino acids: CASSQKSVLGNNEQFF. The CDR3 nucleotides are TGTGCCAGCAGCCAAAAATCCGTACTAGGTAATAATGAGCAGTTCTTC. The chain uses TRBV14 and TRBJ2-1; maybe TRBD2 (5 bases). V shed 2 bases and J shed 7 bases, with 18 bases lying between them. Per the germline V gene, CDR1 is SGHDN and CDR2 is FVKESK. The CDR3 length is 16 residues.

The chain has TRBV2 and TRBJ1-6; D remains unclear. Germline assignment: CDR1 SNHLY and CDR2 FYNNEI. Trimming pared 2 bases from V and 0 bases from J, leaving 17 bases between. The CDR3 runs to 19 residues. The CDR3 DNA is TGTGCCAGCAGTGAAAGGGAGACGGCCCCGAGCTCCTATAATTCACCCCTCCACTTT. It codes for CASSERETAPSSYNSPLHF.

V usage is TRBV27 and J usage is TRBJ2-7; 8 bases are shared with TRBD1. The CDR3 length is 13 residues. V was pared by 3 bases and J by 3 bases, with 1 base of the junction left unmatched. Germline V gene data show CDR1 as MNHEY and CDR2 as SMNVEV (reference sequence). CDR3 bases: TGTGCCAGCAGTTTCGGACAGGGCTACGAGCAGTACTTC. Its protein product is CASSFGQGYEQYF.

This clone was counted a single time. J is TRBJ2-2 and V is TRBV21-1; the table's D gene call, TRBD2, was not cross checked with the DNA. TRBV21-1 is classified as a pseudogene. This CDR3 is 14 amino acids long. The DNA of the CDR3 is TGTGCCAGCAGCAAAGAGGGCGGGCTTGAGGAGCTGTTTTTT. Residues: CASSKEGGLEELFF.

The genes are TRBV4-1 and TRBJ1-2, with 7 bases lining up with TRBD1. The CDR3 runs to 16 residues. Germline trimming cut 1 base from V and 0 bases from J; bases unmatched to any gene: 5. Germline lookup yields CDR1 MGHRA and CDR2 YSYEKL. CDR3: CASSQGQGKSNYGYTF. The CDR3 nucleotides read TGCGCCAGCAGCCAAGGACAGGGAAAGTCTAACTATGGCTACACCTTC.

The V and J genes are TRBV5-5 and TRBJ1-5; possibly TRBD1 for D (5 bases). Looked up from germline, CDR1 is SGHKS and CDR2 is YYEKEE (reference sequence). Trimming left V 2 bases short and J 4 bases short, with 13 bases between. The CDR3 is 15 amino acids. CDR3 region: CASSFFTGQNQPQHF. CDR3 bases: TGTGCCAGCAGCTTCTTCACAGGCCAAAATCAGCCCCAGCATTTT.

The table lists this clone with a count of one. The rearrangement joins TRBV15 to TRBJ2-7, with 9 bases aligning to TRBD1. Trimming cost V 4 bases and J 5 bases; bases outside gene matches: 6. This CDR3 is 14 amino acids long. Germline V gene sequence: CDR1 LNHNV, CDR2 YYDKDF (reference sequence). CDR3 in amino acids: CATSNRGRDHEQYF. The CDR3 DNA is TGTGCCACCAGCAACAGGGGGCGCGACCACGAGCAGTACTTC.

The chain has TRBV4-1 and TRBJ2-5; no firm D call. Trimming left V 1 base short and J 5 bases short, with 8 bases between. Germline loops: CDR1 MGHRA, CDR2 YSYEKL. This CDR3 is built from 13 residues. This CDR3 reads CASSQGALETQYF. CDR3 coding DNA: TGCGCCAGCAGCCAAGGGGCTCTGGAGACCCAGTACTTC.

V is TRBV2 and J is TRBJ1-1, with D possibly TRBD1 on 6 matching bases. Germline CDR1 reads SNHLY; CDR2 reads FYNNEI. V lost 8 bases to trimming and J lost 4 bases, with 20 bases between them. CDR3 length equals 15 residues. The CDR3 bases are TGTGCCAGCGGCTCTCAGGGGTACGGGGCCACTGAAGCTTTCTTT. Amino acid sequence: CASGSQGYGATEAFF.